The 21 T cell receptor beta chains reported below all come from one sample, sequenced in a study of T-cell reconstitution after alpha-beta-depleted transplantation in children. For TCRbeta, the library was prepared with unique molecular identifiers. TCRdb fed the PCR reads into MiXCR, producing one record per CDR3 protein. The table records 450,000 to 600,000 distinct CDR3 sequences, 10% to 15% of them present only once. Sample: PBMCs, mostly from graft donor cells, taken 360 days after TCRalphabeta/CD19-depleted stem cell transplant. All receptors come from a male patient between 5 and 17 years old who had a stem cell transplant for acute myeloid leukemia, so the T cells may come from the graft donor.

This clonotype showed up just a few times. Here the CDR3 reads CATSRDLGPEYEQYF. The CDR3 region has the DNA TGTGCCACCAGCAGAGATCTGGGGCCTGAATACGAGCAGTACTTC. The J gene is TRBJ2-7, the V gene TRBV15; weak D call: TRBD1 (5 bases). CDR3 length: 15 residues. CDR1 LNHNV and CDR2 YYDKDF come from the germline V gene (reference sequence). V dropped 0 bases and J dropped 4 bases, with 13 bases sitting between them.

The chain couples TRBV7-2 to TRBJ2-5; no reliable D call. This CDR3 is built from 14 residues. Trimming shortened V by 1 base and J by 1 base, and 7 bases separated the two germline ends. Germline CDR1 and CDR2: SGHTA and FQGNSA. The CDR3 reads CASSLVVSQETQYF. The CDR3 DNA follows: TGTGCCAGCAGCTTAGTGGTCAGCCAAGAGACCCAGTACTTC.

The chain is built from TRBV11-2 and TRBJ2-6, with TRBD2 matching over 7 bases. The CDR3 is made up of 18 amino acids. Germline V CDR1 and CDR2: SGHAT, FQNNGV. J gave up 2 bases and V 10 bases, and 17 bases lay outside the gene matches. CDR3 sequence (DNA): TGTGCCACCCTGGGCACCGGGCGGGAGTTTGCTGGGGCCAACGTCCTGACTTTC. It codes for CATLGTGREFAGANVLTF.

This clonotype was seen only a few times. The gene calls are TRBV20-1 and TRBJ2-1; 12 bases are a match to TRBD2. Trimming cost V 0 bases and J 14 bases; bases outside gene matches: 5. The CDR3 is 13 residues long. Per germline, CDR1 DFQATT and CDR2 SNEGSKA (reference sequence). The CDR3 bases are TGCAGTGCTAGAGACCTAGCGGGAGGGCCTAAGTTCTTC. Translation gives CSARDLAGGPKFF.

Many counts were recorded for this clonotype. This rearrangement joins TRBV7-2 to TRBJ1-4; TRBD1 aligns across 10 bases. V gave up 5 bases and J gave up 7 bases; unmatched junction bases: 4. In germline, CDR1 is SGHTA, CDR2 FQGNSA. The CDR3 runs to 14 residues. CDR3 loop: CASSPGQGFEKLFF. As DNA, the CDR3 is TGTGCCAGCAGCCCGGGACAGGGGTTTGAAAAACTGTTTTTT.

This clonotype was seen only a few times. The chain is built from TRBV11-2 and TRBJ2-3, with 16 bases identical to TRBD2. V shed 6 bases and J 5 bases; nucleotides not matched to a gene: 14. The CDR3 is made up of 19 amino acids. Germline lookup yields CDR1 SGHAT and CDR2 FQNNGV. The CDR3 DNA is TGTGCCAGCAGTCACTATCCGGGACTAGCGGGAGGGCCCCAAGATACGCAGTATTTT. Translation: CASSHYPGLAGGPQDTQYF.

A few counts support this clonotype. The chain carries TRBV6-2 or TRBV6-3 and TRBJ2-4, with 7 bases lining up with TRBD1. The CDR3 has 15 residues. J lost 5 bases, V lost 5 bases, and 9 bases had no gene match. Germline loops: CDR1 MNHEY, CDR2 SVGEGT. CDR3 coding DNA: TGTGCCAGCAGTACAGGGGAGATTGGCCAAAACATTCAGTACTTC. This translates into CASSTGEIGQNIQYF.

This chain connects TRBV28 to TRBJ2-1; 10 nucleotides match TRBD1. Trimming took 3 bases from V and 7 from J; bases not matched to a gene: 9. Germline V gives CDR1 MDHEN, CDR2 SYDVKM. The CDR3 spans 16 residues. This CDR3 is CASSLGTGTGVNEQFF. For the CDR3, the DNA is TGTGCCAGCAGTTTGGGAACAGGGACAGGGGTGAATGAGCAGTTCTTC.

This clonotype turned up a few times. The V gene is TRBV28, the J gene TRBJ2-7, with 7 bases lining up with TRBD1. The CDR3 is 15 residues long. The trim removed 1 base at V and 1 base at J, leaving 4 bases unmatched. From germline, CDR1 is MDHEN and CDR2 SYDVKM. This chain's CDR3 is CASSLSGQWSYEQYF. CDR3 nucleotides: TGTGCCAGCAGTTTATCGGGACAGTGGTCCTACGAGCAGTACTTC.

This clonotype occurred a few times. This chain joins TRBV29-1 and TRBJ2-5; D is perhaps TRBD1 (6 bases). Germline assignment: CDR1 SQVTM and CDR2 ANQGSEA. The CDR3 length is 11 residues. V gave up 5 bases and J gave up 2 bases, with 6 bases separating them. CDR3 sequence reads: CSVTGQETQYF. DNA of the CDR3: TGCAGCGTTACAGGGCAAGAGACCCAGTACTTC. Full variable domain (missing parts from reference TRBV29-1 and TRBJ2-5): SAVISQKPSRDICQRGTSLTIQCQVDSQVTMMFWYRQQPGQSLTLIATANQGSEATYESGFVIDKFPISRPNLTFSTLTVSNMSPEDSSIYLCSVTGQETQYFGPGTRLLVL.

V usage is TRBV20-1 and J usage is TRBJ2-5, with 8 bases identical to TRBD1. In germline, CDR1 is DFQATT, CDR2 SNEGSKA (reference sequence). The CDR3 spans 12 residues. V lost 5 bases, J lost 7 bases, and 6 bases stayed unmatched. CDR3 nucleotides: TGCAGTGCTCTGACAGGGGCCGGGACCCAGTACTTC. Amino acid sequence: CSALTGAGTQYF.

This clonotype was seen a handful of times. The chain combines TRBV5-1 with TRBJ2-7, with D uncertain. This CDR3 has 14 amino acids. Per germline, CDR1 SGHRS and CDR2 YFSETQ. The V gene lost 0 bases and the J gene lost 2 bases, with 9 bases spanning the gap. In DNA, the CDR3 is TGCGCCAGCAGCTTGGTAAACTTAGCCTACGAGCAGTACTTC. Translating gives CASSLVNLAYEQYF.

This chain uses TRBV15 with TRBJ2-2; 7 bases agree with TRBD1. This CDR3 is 15 amino acids long. V dropped 3 bases and J dropped 6; count of bases not matched to a gene: 7. Germline CDR1 is LNHNV and CDR2 is YYDKDF (reference sequence). The CDR3 region is CATSSNRGPAGELFF. Written as DNA, the CDR3 is TGTGCCACCAGCAGCAACAGGGGTCCCGCCGGGGAGCTGTTTTTT.

This clonotype was found many times. The CDR3 DNA reads TGTGCCAGCAGTTTAGAACCAGGGTCCTACGAGCAGTACTTC. It yields the protein CASSLEPGSYEQYF. The chain is built from TRBV12-3 or TRBV12-4 and TRBJ2-7; TRBD1 might be the D (5 bases). CDR3 length equals 14 residues. V was trimmed by 1 base and J by 1 base, leaving 8 bases between them.

This clonotype was found many times. The rearrangement links TRBV10-3 to TRBJ2-6; tentatively, D is TRBD1 (5 bases). The CDR3 has 18 residues. The V gene's germline CDR1 is ENHRY and CDR2 SYGVKD. The ends were cut back, 0 bases at V and 0 bases at J, with 12 bases in the middle. Here the CDR3 DNA reads TGTGCCATCAGTGAGTCGGGGCAGGACACCTCTGGGGCCAACGTCCTGACTTTC. Translation: CAISESGQDTSGANVLTF.

The V call is TRBV28, the J call TRBJ2-4, with no clear D. Germline V gene data show CDR1 as MDHEN and CDR2 as SYDVKM. V was pared by 5 bases and J by 0 bases, with 17 bases between. The CDR3 is made up of 17 amino acids. CDR3 sequence (DNA): TGTGCCAGCAGTCTCCCAGCCGGGTTTTTAGCCAAAAACATTCAGTACTTC. This gives the protein CASSLPAGFLAKNIQYF.

This clonotype was recorded at least ten times. This rearrangement joins TRBV4-3 to TRBJ2-3; 9 positions agree with TRBD2. The ends lost 3 bases at V and 3 bases at J; junction bases unmatched: 4. Looked up from germline, CDR1 is LGHNA and CDR2 is YSLEER. This CDR3 comprises 15 residues. The CDR3 DNA reads TGCGCCAGCAGCCATGGGACTAGCCGGACAGATACGCAGTATTTT. Protein: CASSHGTSRTDTQYF.

This clonotype appeared many times. The J gene is TRBJ1-1, the V gene TRBV29-1; maybe TRBD1 (5 bases). The CDR3 consists of 14 residues. V lost 7 bases and J 1 base, leaving 16 bases between the germline ends. Germline CDR1 and CDR2: SQVTM and ANQGSEA. The DNA for the CDR3 is TGCAGCGCCCGAGGCGGCAGGGCGAACACTGAAGCTTTCTTT. Translating gives CSARGGRANTEAFF.

This clonotype was observed at least ten times. The rearrangement uses TRBV12-3 or TRBV12-4 and TRBJ2-7; 12 bases agree with TRBD2. CDR3 length equals 14 residues. Losses at the gene ends were 6 bases for V and 6 bases for J; bases not matched to a gene: 6. The chain's CDR3 is CASRATSGRSEQYF. CDR3 nucleotide sequence: TGTGCCAGCAGAGCGACTAGCGGGAGATCCGAGCAGTACTTC.

This clonotype has a handful of counts. The chain has TRBV4-1 and TRBJ2-7; the match to TRBD1 covers 7 bases. The CDR3 runs 14 residues. Germline V gene lookup returns CDR1 MGHRA and CDR2 YSYEKL. V trimming: 0 bases; J trimming: 12 bases; junction bases outside the gene matches: 11. The chain's CDR3 is CASSQDATTGNRYF. DNA for the CDR3: TGCGCCAGCAGCCAAGACGCTACGACAGGGAATCGGTACTTC.

This clonotype has just a few counts. V gene TRBV12-3 or TRBV12-4 combines with J gene TRBJ1-5; 11 nucleotides match TRBD1. Trimming at V came to 5 bases and at J to 6 bases, leaving 12 bases not matched to a gene. This CDR3 region has 17 residues. The CDR3 reads CASSRGTGTGGGQPQHF. The CDR3, as DNA: TGTGCCAGCAGTCGCGGGACCGGGACAGGGGGGGGTCAGCCCCAGCATTTT.